What follows describes a single T cell receptor (beta chain). This receptor's antigen is unknown. This record comes from a study of cytomegalovirus exposure and HLA in healthy donors (TCRdb year 2017). For context, the study as a whole: In an earlier analysis of 587 of the donors, around 290 Gb of sequence data and about 110 million unique TCR beta sequences from about 180 million T cells were reported. To study patterns of TCR occurrence, a later analysis re-analyzed previously published TCR beta repertoires from 600 to 750 donors and added high-resolution HLA genotyping. The study aimed to test whether cataloging public T cell receptors could reveal signatures of past pathogen exposure. Rather than using new phenotypic data, the later analysis identified candidate immune exposures from TCR beta sequences and from how often those sequences occurred across donors. Using immunosequencing, the study profiled T cell repertoires from 500 to 800 subjects and related those repertoires to cytomegalovirus serostatus. Four to six DR-DQ haplotypes were handled as single units for association and clustering, since linkage in the cohort was strong. High-throughput TCR immunosequencing, statistical association of individual TCRs with disease status, and machine learning were combined to predict cytomegalovirus infection status. Donor age, sex, ethnicity and CMV serostatus were compiled together with the repertoire data. Every repertoire in the discovery cohort had been generated on one and the same sequencing platform. About 300 gigabases of sequencing data and 78 million or so unique TCR sequences were included in an early release covering roughly 600 HLA-typed donors. Of the roughly 390 genotyped donors, 65% to 90% fell in the genetic ancestry cluster associated with self-reported Caucasian donors. Genome-wide SNP genotypes for about three fifths of the roughly 700 donors were used in a later genetic analysis, which treated that subset as a discovery cohort. Typing coverage differed by locus: A, B, C, DRB1 and DQB1 were typed in roughly 620-630 donors, DQA1 in about 510, DPA1 in 600 to 610, and DPB1 in 400 to 490. HLA typing included class I and class II loci at four-digit resolution. Among almost 400 genotyped donors of the cohort, an average of around 240,000 unique TCR beta nucleotide sequences were sequenced per donor, 15% to 20% of them non-productive. An earlier analysis of 587 of the donors used high-throughput TCR beta sequencing to judge whether each TCR beta V gene segment behaved as functional or pseudogenic. In addition to the first cohort of 666 subjects, a separate validation cohort of approximately 130 different subjects was used.

The library was obtained by the immunoSEQ multiplex PCR assay. For the multiplex PCR, a mixture combining 60 forward primers for TCR Vbeta segments and 13 reverse primers for TCR Jbeta segments was used. The CDR3 region of rearranged TCR beta genes was amplified from genomic DNA with a multiplex PCR assay. On the Illumina HiSeq System, the amplified TCR beta libraries were sequenced as 87-base-pair reads. Turning to the authors' computational methods: A later analysis tallied roughly 78 million unique TCR beta chains across the 610 or so repertoires, and approximately 12 million of those chains were shared by two or more donors. A nearest-neighbor algorithm error-corrected the raw reads and collapsed the reads into unique sequences, merging closely related sequences to remove PCR and sequencing errors. To assign V, D and J gene segments, CDR3 sequences were aligned to IMGT reference sequences. For a sequence to be retained, a match of at least six nucleotides was required to both a V gene segment and a J gene segment. A rearrangement counted as productive if the CDR3 had no stop codons and remained in frame with V and J, and every other rearrangement counted as non-productive. CDR3 was defined according to IMGT convention as the region running from the second conserved V-encoded cysteine to the conserved J-encoded phenylalanine. The earlier analysis of about 610 of the donors excluded any sequence lacking an unambiguous match to a single V gene segment. An earlier analysis of about 600 of the donors called V segments functional above 56.7% productive rearrangements and segregating when the between-donor standard deviation exceeded 5%. A statistical classification framework was developed to diagnose cytomegalovirus status using the catalog of TCR beta chain sequences. V and J gene assignment, in a later analysis, came from comparing TCR nucleotide sequences with IMGT/GENE-DB human TR gene sequences. A later analysis assigned CDR3 sequences and most-parsimonious VDJ recombination scenarios with the TCRdist pipeline. A later analysis defined each TCR beta chain by its CDR3 amino acid sequence plus V-gene family, and excluded reads lacking a unique V-gene family. A later analysis removed 592 highly shared, low-generation-probability nucleotide sequences to deal with suspected cross-contamination and a sequencing artifact. In a later analysis, a clonal expansion index for each public chain was calculated from normalized within-repertoire ranks of inferred template counts. A later analysis computed generation probabilities with a VDJ recombination model fitted to out-of-frame rearrangements, and checked the results against IGoR. In a later analysis, TCR-TCR, TCR-HLA and TCR-CMV co-occurrence was scored with hypergeometric tests, and a repertoire-size bias correction was applied to TCR pairs. In a later analysis, false discovery rates were estimated by permuting HLA or CMV assignments 20 times. A later analysis grouped co-occurring TCRs with DBSCAN, adding TCRdist sequence similarity when clustering within HLA-allele-positive subsets. For co-occurrence clustering, repertoires with fewer than 30,000 or more than 120,000 public chains were excluded, along with about five repertoires with anomalous nucleotide sharing. Entries here come from immuneACCESS through TCRdb and include only in-frame sequences with V and J called. Some clones fail to appear in such tables; in the studies checked, an unresolved V gene covers under half of the shortfall, and the cause of the remainder is unknown. Clone size and V and J calls were adopted from that table, with D and trimming inferred from the DNA. For this sample, the table gives some 76,000 clones. Together, the top ten hold around 5% of the sample.

The cohort comprised fewer than 750 healthy bone marrow donors. At the time of sampling, all cohort members were nominally healthy, though unrecorded immune exposures were likely present. The donor tested CMV seronegative, placing the donor among the 300 to 400 seronegative members of the cohort. A peripheral blood sample was collected from each donor, and TCR beta sequencing was performed on peripheral blood mononuclear cells. The Qiagen DNeasy Blood Extraction Kit was used to extract genomic DNA from the blood cell samples. The CDR3 starts with the cysteine, ends with the phenylalanine, and has 17 residues. Just the 51-base CDR3 DNA is kept, in frame starting at base 1. CDR1 is given as MNHEY and CDR2 as SMNVEV, both from the germline V gene (reference sequence). V is cut back by 4 bases and J by 2 bases, with 8 bases in the junction unmatched. The paper's findings and limits, for the study overall: Immune exposure information for the cohort was limited to CMV serostatus. In both the original and validation cohorts, the classifier was reported to diagnose cytomegalovirus status with high specificity and sensitivity. Assigning TCR associations to individual alleles was difficult when HLA alleles, especially DR and DQ, strongly co-occurred. Several of the top co-occurrence clusters appeared to be linked to parvovirus B19, influenza, CMV and Epstein-Barr virus, according to a later analysis. According to a later analysis, most CMV-associated TCR beta chains appeared to be HLA-restricted, and the HLA associations seemed to be driven largely by CMV exposure. The authors suggested that the approach could potentially be generalized to other disease states and immunological phenotypes. The 87-base-pair reads could not distinguish some IMGT-functional V segments, including TRBV6-2 and TRBV6-3, so those segments were excluded. A further reported finding was that TCR beta sequences accurately predicted the HLA-A and HLA-B alleles for most subjects in the first cohort. According to a later analysis, TCR association rates differed among HLA loci, with DRB1 alleles showing the most associated TCRs and HLA-C alleles showing the fewest. The cohort was sequenced for TCR beta chains only, and without alpha or paired-chain data the features that could be detected were limited. Seventeen rarely observed V segments, including chromosome 9 orphons, were excluded from the earlier analysis of approximately 500 of the donors because counts were too low. Compared with the approximately 710-donor mean, donors in an Asian-associated ancestry cluster had fewer N-insertions in productive TCRs, according to a later genetic analysis. A total of about 150 TCR beta chains were listed by the study as associated with cytomegalovirus. The presence/absence analyses assumed that sequencing depth was roughly uniform across donors, and that assumption may not be true. Linkage disequilibrium might explain the correlated functional status among segregating V segments, but an unknown experimental factor could not be ruled out. Broadly in line with IMGT annotations, most TCR beta V segments showed up in productive rearrangements about 90% or about 30% of the time in an earlier analysis of a few hundred of the donors. In a later analysis, HLA-associated TCR beta chains showed more clonal expansion and lower generation probabilities than non-associated chains that were equally common. Because some donors lacked HLA typing at each locus, the association tests relied only on the typed subset. Specific HLA alleles were associated with 15,000 to 20,000 TCR beta sequences at a false discovery rate of 0.05 in a later analysis. In vitro tests confirmed that a few of the cytomegalovirus-associated TCR beta chains recognize cytomegalovirus antigens. Most TCR sequences were seen in very few donors, while some public TCRs were found in many individuals. V-gene and J-gene trimming of TCR beta chains was associated with a missense DCLRE1C variant in a later genetic analysis, and the association was replicated in an independent cohort. A cluster of highly shared sequence variants was judged likely to be a technical artifact of the sequencing pipeline.

The sample was PBMCs. The rearranged segments are TRBV27 and TRBJ1-4, with 9 central nucleotides matching TRBD1. This clonotype was obtained from a man in his forties in good health and CMV-seronegative. The CDR3 is CASSSPRQGVTNEKLFF. The nucleotide sequence is TGTGCCAGCAGTTCCCCCCGACAGGGGGTTACTAATGAAAAACTGTTTTTT.